Listed here are 3 T cell receptor beta chains from one sample, sequenced in a study of metastatic and nonmetastatic thyroid tumors. No treatment of any kind had been given to any patient before thyroid surgery. MiXCR re-clonotyped the PCR reads for TCRdb. Of roughly 40,000 clones in the sample, roughly a sixth were seen once. Sequencing was done on a sample of blood. The receptor set was obtained from a female donor with papillary thyroid cancer or a benign thyroid nodule (not recorded which). Some clones in this sample may be carry-over from other donors' samples.

For this clone: This likely comes from a read error, as the CDR3 has no conserved phenylalanine or tryptophan at its end. DNA of the CDR3: TGTGCCTGGAGCCCCGGGACAGCGTGGGGCGAAAAACTGTTTTTG. This translates into CAWSPGTAWGEKLFL. The rearrangement uses TRBV30 and TRBJ1-4, with 7 bases fitting TRBD1. After removal of 3 bases from V and 8 bases from J, the junction contained 12 bases not matched to a gene. The V gene's germline CDR1 is GTSNPN and CDR2 SVGIG (reference sequence). The CDR3 sequence is 15 residues long.

The sample holds many counts of this clone. The chain uses TRBV9 and TRBJ2-1; TRBD2 matches 10 bases. This CDR3 spans 16 amino acids. Germline CDR1 is SGDLS and CDR2 is YYNGEE. V gave up 3 bases and J gave up 7 bases; unmatched junction bases: 10. The CDR3 DNA sequence: TGTGCCAGCAGCGGTGGAGGGAGCGGGAGGGAAAATGAGCAGTTCTTC. Translating gives CASSGGGSGRENEQFF.

In this sample, this clone turned up a few times. The V call is TRBV6-1, the J call TRBJ1-2; TRBD1 might be the D (6 bases). This CDR3 spans 17 amino acids. Per germline, CDR1 MNHNS and CDR2 SASEGT. The germline V and J ends were trimmed by 4 bases and 5 bases, with 23 bases remaining between them. This CDR3 is CASSVYGTTGSGYGYTF. CDR3 DNA: TGTGCCAGCAGTGTATACGGGACAACAGGATCGGGATATGGCTACACCTTC.